Below, one T cell receptor (beta chain) is given with its context. The antigen is undetermined. The V gene lost 4 bases and the J gene lost 1 base, with 14 bases spanning the gap. Germline V gene data show CDR1 as MNHEY and CDR2 as SMNVEV (reference sequence). This CDR3 is 15 amino acids long. The data were taken from a study of Ad26.COV2.S vaccination and SARS-CoV-2 variants. Study conclusions and caveats: Ad26.COV2.S recipients had broader spike-specific TCRs (P = 0.0014). Vaccinated and placebo-treated recipients had similar non-spike TCR breadth.

Produced via immunoSEQ multiplex PCR; TCRdb's table is partial and in-frame only. The sample contains 180,000 or so clones, roughly nine tenths of which appear only once. Sequenced material: peripheral blood, taken after recovery from COVID-19. The TCR comes from a human donor who had recovered from COVID-19. The chain couples TRBV27 to TRBJ2-7, with a possible D match to TRBD2 (6 bases). The CDR3: CASSSYLAESYEQYF. As DNA, the CDR3 is TGTGCCAGCAGTTCATACTTAGCGGAATCCTACGAGCAGTACTTC.